This entry features one TCR beta chain sequence. Antigen: not known. This specimen comes from a study of OX40 agonist ivuxolimab in advanced cancers. Looking at the study overall: Each dose-escalation patient presented with hepatocellular carcinoma, melanoma, renal cell or head and neck cancer. Partial responses were achieved by three patients: one hepatocellular carcinoma, two cutaneous melanoma.

The study, taken as a whole, reports: On average, CD8+ T cells showed a greater number of expanded clones than CD4+.

The V gene lost 1 base and the J gene lost 5 bases, with 15 bases spanning the gap. This CDR3 region has 16 residues. Germline V gene lookup returns CDR1 MDHEN and CDR2 SYDVKM. Repertoires were generated with immunoSEQ multiplex PCR, while TCRdb's copy carries only in-frame clones and drops some. This sample has around 58,000 clones, with around 92% found just once. The sequence derives from an adult with an advanced solid tumor such as melanoma, head and neck, liver or kidney cancer. Sample: CD4+ or CD8+ T cells sorted from blood, taken in a trial of the OX40 agonist ivuxolimab. The V call is TRBV28, the J call TRBJ2-1, with no clear D. CDR3 coding DNA: TGTGCCAGCAGTTTATTAGGGAATCGACCGAACAATGAGCAGTTCTTC. It translates to CASSLLGNRPNNEQFF.